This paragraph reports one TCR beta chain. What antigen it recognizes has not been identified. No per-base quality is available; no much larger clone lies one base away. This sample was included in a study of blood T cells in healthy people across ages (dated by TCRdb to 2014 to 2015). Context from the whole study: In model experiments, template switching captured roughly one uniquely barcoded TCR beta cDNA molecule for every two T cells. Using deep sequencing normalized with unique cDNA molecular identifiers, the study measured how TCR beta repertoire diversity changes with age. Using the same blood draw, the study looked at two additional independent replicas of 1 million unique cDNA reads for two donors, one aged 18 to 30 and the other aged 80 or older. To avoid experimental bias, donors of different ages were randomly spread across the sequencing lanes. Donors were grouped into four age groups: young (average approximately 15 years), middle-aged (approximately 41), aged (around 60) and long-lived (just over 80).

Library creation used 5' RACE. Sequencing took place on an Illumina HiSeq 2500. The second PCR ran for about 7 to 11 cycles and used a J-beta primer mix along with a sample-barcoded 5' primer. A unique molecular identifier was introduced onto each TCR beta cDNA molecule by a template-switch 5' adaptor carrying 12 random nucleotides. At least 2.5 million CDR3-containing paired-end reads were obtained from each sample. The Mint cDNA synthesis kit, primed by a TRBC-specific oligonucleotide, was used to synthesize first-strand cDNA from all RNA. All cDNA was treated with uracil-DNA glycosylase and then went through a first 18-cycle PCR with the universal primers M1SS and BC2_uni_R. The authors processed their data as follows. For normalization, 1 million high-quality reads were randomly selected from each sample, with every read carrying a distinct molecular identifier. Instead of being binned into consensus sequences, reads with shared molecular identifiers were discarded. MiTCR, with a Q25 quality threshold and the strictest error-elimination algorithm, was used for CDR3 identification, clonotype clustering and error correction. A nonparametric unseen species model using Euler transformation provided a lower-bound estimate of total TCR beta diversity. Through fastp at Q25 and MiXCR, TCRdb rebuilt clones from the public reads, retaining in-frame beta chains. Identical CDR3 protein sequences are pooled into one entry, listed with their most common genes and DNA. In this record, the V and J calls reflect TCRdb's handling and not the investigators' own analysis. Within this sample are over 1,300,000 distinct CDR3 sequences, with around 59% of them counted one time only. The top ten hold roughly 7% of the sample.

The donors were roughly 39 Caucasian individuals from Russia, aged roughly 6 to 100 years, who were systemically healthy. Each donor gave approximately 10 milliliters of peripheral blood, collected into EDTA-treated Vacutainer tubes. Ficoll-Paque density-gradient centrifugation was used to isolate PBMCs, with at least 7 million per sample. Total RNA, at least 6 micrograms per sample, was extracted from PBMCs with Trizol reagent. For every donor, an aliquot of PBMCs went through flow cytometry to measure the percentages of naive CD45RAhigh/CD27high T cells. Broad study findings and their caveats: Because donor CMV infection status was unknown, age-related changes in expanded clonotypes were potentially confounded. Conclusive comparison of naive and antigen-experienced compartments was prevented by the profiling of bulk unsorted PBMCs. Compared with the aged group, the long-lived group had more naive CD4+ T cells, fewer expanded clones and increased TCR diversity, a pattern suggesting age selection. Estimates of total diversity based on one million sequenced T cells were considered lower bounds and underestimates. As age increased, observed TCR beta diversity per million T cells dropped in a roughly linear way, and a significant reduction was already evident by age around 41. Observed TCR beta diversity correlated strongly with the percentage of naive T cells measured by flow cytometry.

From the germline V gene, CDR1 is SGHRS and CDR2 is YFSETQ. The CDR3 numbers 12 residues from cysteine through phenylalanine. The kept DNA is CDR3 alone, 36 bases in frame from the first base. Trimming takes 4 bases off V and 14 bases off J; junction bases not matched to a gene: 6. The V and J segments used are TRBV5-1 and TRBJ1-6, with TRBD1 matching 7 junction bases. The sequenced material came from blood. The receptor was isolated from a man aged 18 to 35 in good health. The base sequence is TGCGCCAGCAGCCCAGATCAGGGGGCCCTCCACTTT. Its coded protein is CASSPDQGALHF.